These 18 T cell receptor beta chains originate from one sample sequenced in a study of shared clonotypes between healthy human individuals. CD45RO-negative CD8 cells positively selected for CCR7 made up the naive population, which excluded terminally differentiated effector memory CD45RA+ cells. Produced via immunoSEQ multiplex PCR; TCRdb's table is partial and in-frame only. The repertoire holds about 580,000 clones, with 95% to 98% as singletons. Sequenced: naive CD8+ T cells sorted from blood. The receptors shown here come from a man aged 30 to 45 in good health.

This clone has just a few counts. The CDR3 loop is CASTGADYNEQFF. The CDR3 DNA sequence: TGTGCCAGTACCGGGGCGGACTACAATGAGCAGTTCTTC. This chain uses TRBV19 with TRBJ2-1; the D call may be TRBD1 or TRBD2 (5 bases each). The CDR3 contains 13 residues. From germline, CDR1 is LNHDA and CDR2 SQIVND (reference sequence). The V and J ends lost 7 bases and 3 bases respectively, with 10 bases between them.

The chain has TRBV7-2 and TRBJ1-2, with 8 positions matching TRBD1. The CDR3 runs 12 residues. V trimming: 5 bases; J trimming: 8 bases; junction bases outside the gene matches: 4. Germline assignment: CDR1 SGHTA and CDR2 FQGNSA. Written as DNA, the CDR3 is TGTGCCAGCAGCACGACAGGGGAGGGCTACACCTTC. This translates into CASSTTGEGYTF.

V and J are TRBV2 and TRBJ2-2, with D tentatively TRBD1 or TRBD2 (5 bases each). V lost 2 bases and J 3 bases, leaving 16 bases between the germline ends. Germline V CDR1 and CDR2: SNHLY, FYNNEI. The CDR3 has 17 amino acids. In DNA form, the CDR3 reads TGTGCCAGCAGTGAATTTGTGAGGGGCTACTACACCGGGGAGCTGTTTTTT. Its translation: CASSEFVRGYYTGELFF.

The chain joins TRBV19 to TRBJ1-5; 9 nucleotides match TRBD1. There are 17 residues in the CDR3. CDR1 is LNHDA and CDR2 is SQIVND in the germline V gene (reference sequence). Trimming at V came to 7 bases and at J to 11 bases, leaving 21 bases not matched to a gene. The CDR3 sequence: CASMVQPGQGPKVTQHF. The DNA for the CDR3 is TGTGCCAGTATGGTGCAACCGGGACAGGGACCCAAGGTGACCCAGCATTTT.

The chain has TRBV2 and TRBJ2-1, with D perhaps TRBD2 (6 bases). The CDR3 extends over 15 amino acids. V lost 4 bases and J 3 bases, leaving 13 bases between the germline ends. CDR1 is SNHLY, CDR2 FYNNEI, per germline. DNA of the CDR3: TGTGCCAGCAGTGGACTATCCGGGAGCTACAATGAGCAGTTCTTC. Its translation: CASSGLSGSYNEQFF. Full variable domain (rest looked up from reference TRBV2 and TRBJ2-1): EPEVTQTPSHQVTQMGQEVILRCVPISNHLYFYWYRQILGQKVEFLVSFYNNEISEKSEIFDDQFSVERPDGSNFTLKIRSTKLEDSAMYFCASSGLSGSYNEQFFGPGTRLTVL.

The DNA of the CDR3 is TGTGCCAGTAGTACCACGGGACTGAGCTCCTACGAGCAGTACTTC. Translating gives CASSTTGLSSYEQYF. The chain employs TRBV19 and TRBJ2-7; D might be TRBD2 (6 bases). V was trimmed by 4 bases and J by 0 bases, leaving 13 bases between them. CDR1 is LNHDA, CDR2 SQIVND, per germline (reference sequence). The CDR3 runs to 15 residues.

The chain combines TRBV9 with TRBJ1-4, with TRBD1 identical over 7 bases. V lost 3 bases and J lost 2; bases outside the gene matches: 1. The germline V gene encodes CDR1 SGDLS and CDR2 YYNGEE. The length of the CDR3 is 14 residues. The CDR3 reads CASSGDSTNEKLFF. The CDR3 DNA sequence: TGTGCCAGCAGCGGGGACAGTACTAATGAAAAACTGTTTTTT.

This clone was seen once. V is TRBV13 and J is TRBJ1-1, with no clear D. The CDR3 spans 12 residues. Germline V gene sequence: CDR1 PRHDT, CDR2 FYEKMQ (reference sequence). With 2 bases removed from V and 7 bases from J, the gap between germline ends came to 8 bases. CDR3 coding DNA: TGTGCCAGCAGCTTAATAGGGAGTGAAGCTTTCTTT. This sequence encodes CASSLIGSEAFF.

The chain has TRBV7-9 and TRBJ2-7; D might be TRBD1 (5 bases). This CDR3 is built from 15 residues. Germline V gene sequence: CDR1 SEHNR, CDR2 FQNEAQ (reference sequence). V dropped 0 bases and J dropped 5 bases, with 14 bases sitting between them. CDR3 amino acids: CASSLAGPLRDEQYF. Here the CDR3 DNA reads TGTGCCAGCAGCTTAGCGGGGCCTCTTCGGGACGAGCAGTACTTC.

V is TRBV28 and J is TRBJ2-1; the match to TRBD2 covers 10 bases. Unmatched junction bases numbered 8, after V lost 2 bases and J lost 4 bases. The V gene's germline CDR1 is MDHEN and CDR2 SYDVKM. This CDR3 is built from 17 residues. As DNA, the CDR3 is TGTGCCAGCAGTTTAGAGCTAGCGGGAGTAGGTTACAATGAGCAGTTCTTC. Protein product: CASSLELAGVGYNEQFF.

The CDR3 is CASRLTGTSGTYEQYF. The CDR3 DNA reads TGCGCCAGCAGACTCACCGGGACTAGCGGAACCTACGAGCAGTACTTC. This chain joins TRBV5-1 and TRBJ2-7, with 11 bases matching TRBD2. This CDR3 is 16 amino acids long. The V gene end was trimmed by 5 bases and the J gene end by 2 bases; junction bases not matched to a gene: 9. CDR1 and CDR2 from the germline V gene are SGHRS and YFSETQ.

About this clone: Additional DNA sequences in this sample encode the identical CDR3. The chain recombines TRBV29-1 with TRBJ2-7; no reliable D call. This CDR3 is built from 11 residues. The germline V and J ends were trimmed by 3 bases and 0 bases, with 3 bases remaining between them. Germline V gene data show CDR1 as SQVTM and CDR2 as ANQGSEA. The CDR3 nucleotides are TGCAGCGTTGAGTCCTCCTACGAGCAGTACTTC. Translation gives CSVESSYEQYF.

The V gene is TRBV18, the J gene TRBJ2-7; 11 bases match TRBD1. The germline V gene has CDR1 KGHSH and CDR2 LQKENI. V trimming: 5 bases; J trimming: 6 bases; junction bases outside the gene matches: 9. CDR3 length equals 15 residues. CDR3 nucleotides: TGTGCCAGCTCAGCTTCCGGGACAGGGGGTGGCGAGCAGTACTTC. It codes for CASSASGTGGGEQYF.

The chain has TRBV5-1 and TRBJ1-1, with D possibly TRBD1 on 6 matching bases. CDR3 size: 14 residues. Germline values: CDR1 SGHRS, CDR2 YFSETQ. With 4 bases removed from V and 3 bases from J, the gap between germline ends came to 13 bases. For the CDR3, the DNA is TGCGCCAGCAGCGTTACAGGGCTGGACACTGAAGCTTTCTTT. It encodes CASSVTGLDTEAFF.

This clone was counted a single time. The chain employs TRBV15 and TRBJ1-2, with D hard to call. CDR3 length equals 13 residues. Trimming pared 0 bases from V and 7 bases from J, leaving 9 bases between. Germline assignment: CDR1 LNHNV and CDR2 YYDKDF (reference sequence). CDR3 amino acids: CATSRDREVGYTF. CDR3 DNA: TGTGCCACCAGCAGAGATCGAGAGGTTGGCTACACCTTC.

V is TRBV7-9 and J is TRBJ2-7, with D possibly TRBD1 on 5 matching bases. Trimming removed 5 bases from V and 2 bases from J, with 13 bases in between. CDR1 SEHNR and CDR2 FQNEAQ come from the germline V gene (reference sequence). The CDR3 runs to 14 residues. The CDR3 reads CASSLLLGAYEQYF. The CDR3 DNA follows: TGTGCCAGCAGCCTCCTCTTAGGGGCCTACGAGCAGTACTTC. Full variable domain (outside the CDR3, taken from reference TRBV7-9 and TRBJ2-7): DTGVSQNPRHKITKRGQNVTFRCDPISEHNRLYWYRQTLGQGPEFLTYFQNEAQLEKSRLLSDRFSAERPKGSFSTLEIQRTEQGDSAMYLCASSLLLGAYEQYFGPGTRLTVT.

V gene TRBV28 combines with J gene TRBJ2-2; TRBD1 matches 7 bases. The ends lost 5 bases at V and 0 bases at J; junction bases unmatched: 12. Germline V gene data show CDR1 as MDHEN and CDR2 as SYDVKM. The length of the CDR3 is 18 residues. In DNA form, the CDR3 reads TGTGCCAGCAGTATCCCCCGAGGACAGGTACCGAACACCGGGGAGCTGTTTTTT. Translated: CASSIPRGQVPNTGELFF.

This clone was observed once. The rearrangement joins TRBV11-2 to TRBJ2-1; D is unclear. The V and J ends lost 1 base and 2 bases respectively, with 15 bases between them. The length of the CDR3 is 17 residues. Germline-derived CDR1 and CDR2 are SGHAT and FQNNGV. CDR3 nucleotide sequence: TGTGCCAGCAGCTTAGCCTTCCGTAGAAACGCCTACAATGAGCAGTTCTTC. Translation: CASSLAFRRNAYNEQFF. The variable domain in full, with the rest retrieved from reference TRBV11-2 and TRBJ2-1, is EAGVAQSPRYKIIEKRQSVAFWCNPISGHATLYWYQQILGQGPKLLIQFQNNGVVDDSQLPKDRFSAERLKGVDSTLKIQPAKLEDSAVYLCASSLAFRRNAYNEQFFGPGTRLTVL.